The sequence of this TCR beta chain was determined in a study of cytomegalovirus exposure and HLA in healthy donors. Participants comprised healthy donors of bone marrow. The trim removed 3 bases at V and 5 bases at J, leaving 4 bases unmatched. Germline V lookup: CDR1 LGHNA, CDR2 YSLEER. This CDR3 comprises 14 residues. In the PCR, 60 Vbeta and 13 Jbeta primers were used. TCRdb's copy holds only in-frame clones and misses some; the assay was immunoSEQ multiplex PCR. The sample carries about 140,000 clones, 65% to 85% recorded once. V gene TRBV4-3 combines with J gene TRBJ2-1; 7 bases align to TRBD1. The sequence was obtained from a man aged 18 to 30 in good health and CMV-seronegative. Sequencing was done on a sample of PBMCs. Here the CDR3 DNA reads TGCGCCAGCAGCCATTCCGGGACAGACAATGAGCAGTTCTTC. Amino acid sequence: CASSHSGTDNEQFF.